This T cell receptor (beta chain) was observed in a study of cytomegalovirus exposure and HLA in healthy donors. As regards this clone: A junction end diverges from the germline sequence, so it may reflect a read error.

TCRdb's copy holds only in-frame clones and misses some; the assay was immunoSEQ multiplex PCR. The sample yields 150,000 to 200,000 clones, about 82% seen once. The receptor was isolated from a woman aged 18-30 years in good health and CMV-seronegative. The sequenced material came from PBMCs.

Here the CDR3 DNA reads TGTGCCAGCAGCCGAGGGACAGGCATTCACTTC. Residues: CASSRGTGIHF. The gene calls are TRBV2 and TRBJ2-7; the match to TRBD1 covers 8 bases. The CDR3 extends over 11 amino acids. Germline-derived CDR1 and CDR2 are SNHLY and FYNNEI.